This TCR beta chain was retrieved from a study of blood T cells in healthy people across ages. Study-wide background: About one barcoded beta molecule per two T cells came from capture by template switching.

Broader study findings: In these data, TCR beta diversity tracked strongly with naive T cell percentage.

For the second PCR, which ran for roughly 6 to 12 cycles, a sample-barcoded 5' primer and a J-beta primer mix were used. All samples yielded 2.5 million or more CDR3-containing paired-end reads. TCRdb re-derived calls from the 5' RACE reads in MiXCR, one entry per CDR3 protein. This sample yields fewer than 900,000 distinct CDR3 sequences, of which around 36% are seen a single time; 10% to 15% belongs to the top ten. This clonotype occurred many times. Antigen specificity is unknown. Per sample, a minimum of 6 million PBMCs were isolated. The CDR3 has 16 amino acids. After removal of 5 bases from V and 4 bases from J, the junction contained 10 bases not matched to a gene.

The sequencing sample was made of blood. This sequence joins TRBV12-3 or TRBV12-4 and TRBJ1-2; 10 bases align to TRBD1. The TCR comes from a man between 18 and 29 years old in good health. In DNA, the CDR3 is TGTGCCAGCAGTCCCTTGACAGGGGGCTTCGTCTATGGCTACACCTTC. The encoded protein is CASSPLTGGFVYGYTF.